This T cell receptor (beta chain) was obtained from a study of blood T cell repertoires in COVID-19. Method: immunoSEQ multiplex PCR; TCRdb's copy keeps in-frame clones and lacks some. The data contain fewer than 250,000 clones, over 75% of them singletons. The CDR3 totals 17 residues. The V gene end was trimmed by 2 bases and the J gene end by 1 base; junction bases not matched to a gene: 5. Germline CDR1 is MNHEY and CDR2 is SVGEGT. This sequence originates from a woman in her fifties or sixties with acute COVID-19. The sequenced material came from PBMCs or T cells enriched from blood (not recorded which). The J gene is TRBJ1-3, the V gene TRBV6-2 or TRBV6-3; TRBD1 agrees at 10 bases. In DNA, the CDR3 is TGTGCCAGCAGTTACCCGGGACAGGGGCGGTCTGGAAACACCATATATTTT. Protein sequence: CASSYPGQGRSGNTIYF.